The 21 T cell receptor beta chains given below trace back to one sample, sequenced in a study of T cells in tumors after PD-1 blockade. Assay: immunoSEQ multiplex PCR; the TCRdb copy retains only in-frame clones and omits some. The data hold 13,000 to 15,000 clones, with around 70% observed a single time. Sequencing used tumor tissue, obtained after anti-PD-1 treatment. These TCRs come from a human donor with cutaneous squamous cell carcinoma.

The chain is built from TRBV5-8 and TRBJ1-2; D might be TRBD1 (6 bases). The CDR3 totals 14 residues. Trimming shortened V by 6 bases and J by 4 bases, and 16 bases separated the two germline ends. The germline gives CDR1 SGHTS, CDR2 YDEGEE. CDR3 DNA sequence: TGTGCCAGCACCCGGGGGCAGGAAGGCTATGGCTACACCTTC. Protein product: CASTRGQEGYGYTF.

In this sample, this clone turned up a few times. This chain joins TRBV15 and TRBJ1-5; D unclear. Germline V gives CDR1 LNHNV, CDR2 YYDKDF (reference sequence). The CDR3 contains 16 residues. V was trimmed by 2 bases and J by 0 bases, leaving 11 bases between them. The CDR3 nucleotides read TGTGCCACCAGCAGATGGCAGAGATTTAGCAATCAGCCCCAGCATTTT. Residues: CATSRWQRFSNQPQHF.

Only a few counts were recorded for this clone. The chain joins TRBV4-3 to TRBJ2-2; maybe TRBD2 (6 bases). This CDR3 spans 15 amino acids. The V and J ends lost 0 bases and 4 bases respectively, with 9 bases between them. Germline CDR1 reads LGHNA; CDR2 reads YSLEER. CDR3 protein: CASSQEEGVTGELFF. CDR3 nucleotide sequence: TGCGCCAGCAGCCAAGAGGAGGGAGTCACCGGGGAGCTGTTTTTT.

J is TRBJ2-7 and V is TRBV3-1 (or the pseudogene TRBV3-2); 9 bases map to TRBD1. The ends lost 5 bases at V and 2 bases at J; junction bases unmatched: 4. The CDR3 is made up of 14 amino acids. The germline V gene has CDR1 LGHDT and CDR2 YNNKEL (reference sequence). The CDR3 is CASSVGQGTYEQYF. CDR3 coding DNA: TGTGCCAGCAGCGTGGGACAGGGAACCTACGAGCAGTACTTC.

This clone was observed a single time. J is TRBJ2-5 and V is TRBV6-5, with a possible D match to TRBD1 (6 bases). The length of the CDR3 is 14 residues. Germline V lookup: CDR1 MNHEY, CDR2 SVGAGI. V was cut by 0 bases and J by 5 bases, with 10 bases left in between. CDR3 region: CASSYSNRAETQYF. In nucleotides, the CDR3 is TGTGCCAGCAGTTACTCGAACAGGGCGGAGACCCAGTACTTC.

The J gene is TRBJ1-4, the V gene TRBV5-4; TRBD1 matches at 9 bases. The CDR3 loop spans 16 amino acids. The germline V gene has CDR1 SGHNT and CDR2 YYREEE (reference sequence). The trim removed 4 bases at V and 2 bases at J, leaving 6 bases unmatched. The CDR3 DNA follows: TGTGCCAGCAGCCTATTGACAGGGGGGACTAATGAAAAACTGTTTTTT. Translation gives CASSLLTGGTNEKLFF.

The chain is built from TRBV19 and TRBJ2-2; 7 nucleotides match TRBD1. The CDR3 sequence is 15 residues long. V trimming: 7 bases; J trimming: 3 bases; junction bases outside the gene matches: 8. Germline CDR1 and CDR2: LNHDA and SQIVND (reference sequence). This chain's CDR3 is CASMKGGTYTGELFF. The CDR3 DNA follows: TGTGCCAGTATGAAAGGGGGCACGTACACCGGGGAGCTGTTTTTT.

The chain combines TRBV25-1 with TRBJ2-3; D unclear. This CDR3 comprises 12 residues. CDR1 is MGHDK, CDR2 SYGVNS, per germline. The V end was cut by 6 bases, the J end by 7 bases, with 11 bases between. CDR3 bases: TGTGCCAGCAGAGCCGGAGATTATACGCAGTATTTT. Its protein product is CASRAGDYTQYF.

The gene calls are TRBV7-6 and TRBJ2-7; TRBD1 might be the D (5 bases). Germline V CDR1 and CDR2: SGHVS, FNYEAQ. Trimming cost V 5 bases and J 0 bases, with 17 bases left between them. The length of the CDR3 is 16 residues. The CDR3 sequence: CASSRTDGQFSYEQYF. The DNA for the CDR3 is TGTGCCAGCAGCCGGACGGACGGACAATTCTCCTACGAGCAGTACTTC.

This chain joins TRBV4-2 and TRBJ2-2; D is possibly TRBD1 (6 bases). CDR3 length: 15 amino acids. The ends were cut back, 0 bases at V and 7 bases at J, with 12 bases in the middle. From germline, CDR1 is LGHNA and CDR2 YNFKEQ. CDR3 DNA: TGTGCCAGCAGCCAAGAGGACCAGGGGAACGGGGAGCTGTTTTTT. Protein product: CASSQEDQGNGELFF.

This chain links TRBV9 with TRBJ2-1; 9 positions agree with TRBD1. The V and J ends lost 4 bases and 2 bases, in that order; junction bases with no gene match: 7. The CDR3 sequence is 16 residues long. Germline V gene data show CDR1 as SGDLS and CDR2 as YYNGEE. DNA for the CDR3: TGTGCCAGCAGCCCAGCGACAGGGGGGACCTACAATGAGCAGTTCTTC. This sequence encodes CASSPATGGTYNEQFF.

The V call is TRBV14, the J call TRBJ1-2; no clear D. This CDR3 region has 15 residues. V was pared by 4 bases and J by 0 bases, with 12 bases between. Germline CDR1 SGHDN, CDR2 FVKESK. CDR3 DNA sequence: TGTGCCAGCAGCCTTTCCAGGCGCGCTAACTATGGCTACACCTTC. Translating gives CASSLSRRANYGYTF.

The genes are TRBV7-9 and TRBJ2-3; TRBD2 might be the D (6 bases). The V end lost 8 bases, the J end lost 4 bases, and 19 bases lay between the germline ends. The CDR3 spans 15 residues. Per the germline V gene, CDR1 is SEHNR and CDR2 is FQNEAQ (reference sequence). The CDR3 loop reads CASGRDFGGADTQYF. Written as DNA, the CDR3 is TGTGCCAGCGGCCGGGACTTCGGTGGAGCAGATACGCAGTATTTT.

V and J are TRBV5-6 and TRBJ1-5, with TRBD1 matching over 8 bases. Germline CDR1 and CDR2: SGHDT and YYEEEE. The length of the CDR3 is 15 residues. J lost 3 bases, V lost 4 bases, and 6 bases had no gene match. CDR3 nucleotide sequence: TGTGCCAGCAGCGTCAACAGGGGGTACAATCAGCCCCAGCATTTT. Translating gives CASSVNRGYNQPQHF.

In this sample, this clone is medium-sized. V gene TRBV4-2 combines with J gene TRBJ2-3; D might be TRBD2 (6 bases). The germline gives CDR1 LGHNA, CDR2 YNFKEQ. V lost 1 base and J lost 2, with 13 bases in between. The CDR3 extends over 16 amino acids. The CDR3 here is CASSQGTTRDTDTQYF. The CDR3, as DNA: TGTGCCAGCAGCCAAGGGACTACCAGGGACACAGATACGCAGTATTTT.

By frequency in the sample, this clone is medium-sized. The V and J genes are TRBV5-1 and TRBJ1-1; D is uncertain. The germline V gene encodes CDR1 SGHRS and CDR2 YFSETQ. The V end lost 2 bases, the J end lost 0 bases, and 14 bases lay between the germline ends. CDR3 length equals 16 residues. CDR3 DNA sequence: TGCGCCAGCAGCTTAAAGCCAGGACTGATGAACACTGAAGCTTTCTTT. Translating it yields CASSLKPGLMNTEAFF.

This CDR3 reads CASSSGTYSNQPQHF. Here the CDR3 DNA reads TGTGCCAGCAGTTCCGGGACGTATAGCAATCAGCCCCAGCATTTT. The gene calls are TRBV2 and TRBJ1-5, with D possibly matching TRBD1 (5 bases). This CDR3 contains 15 residues. V was clipped by 5 bases and J by 0 bases, with 11 bases between them. The germline CDR1 and CDR2 sequences are SNHLY and FYNNEI.

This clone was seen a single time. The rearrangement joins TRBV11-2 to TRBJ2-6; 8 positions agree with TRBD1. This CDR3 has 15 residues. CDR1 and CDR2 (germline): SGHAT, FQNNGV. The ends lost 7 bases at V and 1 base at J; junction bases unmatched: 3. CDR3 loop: CASTRTGSGANVLTF. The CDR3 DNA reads TGTGCCAGCACCCGGACAGGGTCTGGGGCCAACGTCCTGACTTTC.

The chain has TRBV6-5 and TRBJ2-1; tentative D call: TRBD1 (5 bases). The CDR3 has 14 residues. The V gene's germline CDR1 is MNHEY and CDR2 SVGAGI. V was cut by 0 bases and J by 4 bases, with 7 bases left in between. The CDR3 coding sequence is TGTGCCAGCAGTTACTCGGGGCCGTACAATGAGCAGTTCTTC. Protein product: CASSYSGPYNEQFF.

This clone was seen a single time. The CDR3 sequence: CASSQWGEQYF. The CDR3 DNA follows: TGTGCCAGCAGTCAGTGGGGGGAGCAGTACTTC. The chain links TRBV6-2 or TRBV6-3 to TRBJ2-7; tentatively, D is TRBD1 or TRBD2 (5 bases each). The germline V gene encodes CDR1 MNHEY and CDR2 SVGEGT. The CDR3 is 11 amino acids. V was clipped by 5 bases and J by 7 bases, with 9 bases between them.

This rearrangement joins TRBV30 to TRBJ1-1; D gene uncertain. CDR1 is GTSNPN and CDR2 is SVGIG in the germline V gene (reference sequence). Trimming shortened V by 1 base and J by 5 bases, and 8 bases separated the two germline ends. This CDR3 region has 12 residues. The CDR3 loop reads CAWSEVGTEAFF. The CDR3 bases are TGTGCCTGGAGTGAGGTGGGGACTGAAGCTTTCTTT. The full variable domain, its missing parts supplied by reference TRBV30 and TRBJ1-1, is SQTIHQWPATLVQPVGSPLSLECTVEGTSNPNLYWYRQAAGRGLQLLFYSVGIGQISSEVPQNLSASRPQDRQFILSSKKLLLSDSGFYLCAWSEVGTEAFFGQGTRLTVV.